Sequencing of this T cell receptor (beta chain) was carried out in a study of breast tumors, draining lymph nodes, adjacent tissues. Findings and limits, study-wide: Findings are consistent with lymph node origin and intratumoral expansion of most tumor T cells. Luminal-like breast cancer showed significantly higher tumor–nontumor repertoire similarity than basal-like. That most tumor T cells come from lymph nodes remained unproven. Compared with lymph nodes, tumors were less diverse; compared with nontumor tissue, more.

V was trimmed by 5 bases and J by 5 bases, leaving 15 bases between them. CDR1 is DFQATT, CDR2 SNEGSKA, per germline (reference sequence). This CDR3 is built from 13 residues. TCRdb redid the calling of the multiplex PCR reads with MiXCR, one entry per CDR3 protein. The repertoire has some 66,000 distinct CDR3 sequences, 57% of them found once; the top ten carry approximately 18%. Worth noting for this clonotype: Its specificity is unknown.

Sequencing used breast tumor tissue. The source is a female donor with breast cancer. Some clones in this sample may be carry-over from other donors' samples. This rearrangement joins TRBV20-1 to TRBJ1-2; tentative D call: TRBD1 (5 bases). The CDR3 here is CSAFTGLAYGYTF. Written as DNA, the CDR3 is TGCAGTGCTTTCACAGGCTTAGCTTATGGCTACACCTTC.